The 5 T cell receptor beta chains reported below all come from one sample, sequenced in a study of T cell clonality in common variable immunodeficiency. Regarding the study as a whole: Fewer deletions and N-nucleotide insertions were reportedly seen in common variable immunodeficiency TCR beta sequences.

Clones were sequenced by immunoSEQ multiplex PCR, and TCRdb holds only the in-frame ones, with some missing. The sample has around 42,000 clones, none seen only once. These receptors' antigens are unknown. The specimen sequenced was peripheral blood mononuclear cells. These receptors originate from a human donor with common variable immunodeficiency.

To note about this clone: The read gets to within 3 residues of the CDR3 end, and the germline J gene fills in the rest. The gene calls are TRBV7-9 and TRBJ1-1; D is unresolved. Looked up from germline, CDR1 is SEHNR and CDR2 is FQNEAQ (reference sequence). The CDR3 spans 13 residues. Partial CDR3 DNA: TGTGCCAGCAGCTCGGTGAGGGCAACAGAA. It yields the protein CASSSVRATE. The CDR3 reads in full as CASSSVRATEAFF.

In its sample, this clone was seen many times. The CDR3 end falls 3 residues outside the read, so it is completed with the germline J gene. The chain is built from TRBV2 and TRBJ1-2; 7 bases fit TRBD1. This CDR3 region has 14 residues. Germline-derived CDR1 and CDR2 are SNHLY and FYNNEI. Unmatched junction bases numbered 8, after V lost 6 bases and J lost 4 bases. CDR3 DNA, as far as it was read: TGTGCCAGCAGAGCCTCCGGGACAGCCTATGGC. It specifies CASRASGTAYG. The entire CDR3 is CASRASGTAYGYTF.

This clone has a count of ten or more. The read halts 3 residues ahead of the CDR3 end, with the missing end drawn from the germline J gene. The chain recombines TRBV10-3 with TRBJ1-1; perhaps TRBD1 as D (6 bases). The germline CDR1 and CDR2 sequences are ENHRY and SYGVKD. The length of the CDR3 is 13 residues. With 8 bases removed from V and 3 bases from J, the gap between germline ends came to 13 bases. The part of the CDR3 DNA that was read is TGTGCCATCGGAACAGGGAGGGACACTGAA. Protein sequence: CAIGTGRDTE. The entire CDR3 is CAIGTGRDTEAFF.

As regards this clone: The read falls 3 residues short of the CDR3 end, and the missing part is taken from the germline J gene. The chain recombines TRBV7-2 with TRBJ2-7; D gene ambiguous. CDR1 and CDR2 from the germline V gene are SGHTA and FQGNSA. V gave up 5 bases and J gave up 0 bases, with 8 bases separating them. This CDR3 is 13 amino acids long. CDR3 in amino acids: CASSLRDSYEQYF. CDR3 bases read: TGTGCCAGCAGCCTGCGAGACTCCTACGAG.

For this clone: The sequenced fragment ends 3 residues before the CDR3 boundary, so the rest is inferred from the germline J gene. The V and J genes are TRBV2 and TRBJ1-3, with TRBD1 matching over 9 bases. V lost 8 bases to trimming and J lost 4 bases; unmatched junction nucleotides: 12. The V gene's germline CDR1 is SNHLY and CDR2 FYNNEI. The CDR3 spans 16 residues. The chain's CDR3 is CASAGQGNVRGNTIYF. CDR3 bases read: TGTGCCAGCGCGGGACAGGGAAACGTGAGGGGAAACACC.